What follows describes a single TCR beta chain. Germline CDR1 is SGHTA and CDR2 is FQGTGA. This CDR3 contains 14 residues. V lost 4 bases, J lost 2 bases, and 10 bases lay in between. The data stem from a study of cytomegalovirus exposure and HLA in healthy donors. Clones were read by immunoSEQ multiplex PCR, and TCRdb kept only the in-frame ones, dropping some. This sample carries around 70,000 clones, about 91% of them seen once, and the ten largest clones take just over 3%. The TCR originated in a man aged 18 to 30 in good health and CMV-seronegative. The chain employs TRBV7-3 and TRBJ2-3; D may be TRBD2 (5 bases). The material sequenced was PBMCs. The CDR3 region is CASSSAGNTDTQYF. In DNA, the CDR3 is TGTGCCAGCAGCTCCGCCGGGAACACAGATACGCAGTATTTT.